Shown below are 16 T cell receptor beta chains from a single sample sequenced in a study of identical twins (dated by TCRdb to 2016 to 2018). Library preparation employed 5' RACE. The instrument was an Illumina HiSeq 2000. Using fastp at Q25 and MiXCR, TCRdb reprocessed the public reads and kept productive beta chains. Each entry is one CDR3 protein sequence, shown with its most common DNA and genes. In all, the sample holds over 500,000 distinct CDR3 sequences, and around 20% of those were seen once. The ten largest clones represent roughly 0.9% of the sample. These sequences were also reported in another study, on T cells expressing NK-cell markers.

Sequencing was done on a sample of CD4+ T cells sorted from blood. The source is a woman under 30 in good health.

This sequence joins TRBV30 and TRBJ1-5; D gene ambiguous. V lost 5 bases to trimming and J lost 3 bases, with 11 bases between them. The germline CDR1 and CDR2 sequences are GTSNPN and SVGIG (reference sequence). CDR3 length equals 13 residues. The CDR3 nucleotides read TGTGCCTGGGGCTGGGGAAACAATCAGCCCCAGCATTTT. Its protein product is CAWGWGNNQPQHF.

The rearrangement uses TRBV7-8 and TRBJ2-1; D unresolved. The V end lost 5 bases, the J end lost 14 bases, and 22 bases lay between the germline ends. The germline CDR1 and CDR2 sequences are SGHVS and FQNEAQ. The CDR3 covers 14 residues. The CDR3 is CASSLLRVYSMEFF. The CDR3 coding sequence is TGTGCCAGCAGCCTCTTGCGTGTGTACTCCATGGAGTTCTTC.

The gene calls are TRBV5-1 and TRBJ1-1; no clear D gene. The CDR3 covers 14 residues. Germline-derived CDR1 and CDR2 are SGHRS and YFSETQ. Trimming shortened V by 0 bases and J by 5 bases, and 11 bases separated the two germline ends. The CDR3 DNA reads as TGCGCCAGCAGCTTGGGGGCGGGGTGGACTGAAGCTTTCTTT. Translation gives CASSLGAGWTEAFF.

This clonotype was detected only a few times. This chain joins TRBV6-5 and TRBJ1-2; D not resolved. V was trimmed by 0 bases and J by 5 bases, leaving 16 bases between them. CDR1 MNHEY and CDR2 SVGAGI come from the germline V gene. The CDR3 is 16 residues long. This CDR3 is CASSYSSAGGLYGYTF. CDR3 DNA: TGTGCCAGCAGTTACTCGAGTGCGGGCGGCCTATATGGCTACACCTTC.

This clonotype has just a few counts. This rearrangement joins TRBV20-1 to TRBJ2-7; D tentatively fits TRBD1 or TRBD2 (6 bases each). Germline V gene sequence: CDR1 DFQATT, CDR2 SNEGSKA (reference sequence). The V and J ends lost 6 bases and 4 bases respectively, with 16 bases between them. The CDR3 runs to 13 residues. DNA of the CDR3: TGCAGTGCGGAACGAGGGGGGCGATACGAGCAGTACTTC. Its translation is CSAERGGRYEQYF.

This clonotype has only a few counts. The chain carries TRBV20-1 and TRBJ1-2, with a possible D match to TRBD1 (6 bases). This CDR3 has 15 residues. Germline V lookup: CDR1 DFQATT, CDR2 SNEGSKA (reference sequence). The V gene lost 0 bases and the J gene lost 0 bases, with 11 bases spanning the gap. This chain's CDR3 is CSARDGGQSNYGYTF. The CDR3 nucleotides are TGCAGTGCTAGAGACGGCGGACAGTCTAACTATGGCTACACCTTC.

The rearrangement links TRBV12-3 or TRBV12-4 to TRBJ2-1, with D maybe TRBD2 (5 bases). The CDR3 length is 15 residues. The V end was cut by 5 bases, the J end by 3 bases, with 14 bases between. The CDR3 sequence is CASSASSGIYNEQFF. CDR3 nucleotide sequence: TGTGCCAGCAGTGCCTCCAGCGGCATCTACAATGAGCAGTTCTTC.

This clonotype was counted a few times. The chain carries TRBV7-9 and TRBJ2-5; maybe TRBD1 (6 bases). The CDR3 sequence is 16 residues long. Germline CDR1 is SEHNR and CDR2 is FQNEAQ (reference sequence). Trimming removed 5 bases from V and 5 bases from J, with 21 bases in between. As DNA, the CDR3 is TGTGCCAGCAGCCGAATTTCGACAGGAGGACGGGAGACCCAGTACTTC. Amino acids: CASSRISTGGRETQYF.

The sample holds many counts of this clonotype. The chain carries TRBV5-1 and TRBJ2-1; no clear D. The CDR3 consists of 15 residues. Germline V gene lookup returns CDR1 SGHRS and CDR2 YFSETQ. Trimming took 4 bases from V and 1 from J, leaving 12 bases between them. The CDR3 sequence: CASSTAFGSYNEQFF. The CDR3 coding sequence is TGCGCCAGCAGCACCGCCTTTGGGTCCTACAATGAGCAGTTCTTC.

This sequence joins TRBV20-1 and TRBJ2-1, with D possibly being TRBD1 (5 bases). The CDR3 has 14 amino acids. Trimming stripped 3 bases from V and 2 bases from J, with 11 bases between. Germline CDR1 and CDR2: DFQATT and SNEGSKA (reference sequence). This chain's CDR3 is CSARYRGTYNEQFF. CDR3 DNA sequence: TGCAGTGCTAGGTATAGGGGCACCTACAATGAGCAGTTCTTC.

This chain joins TRBV12-3 or TRBV12-4 and TRBJ1-2, with D possibly matching TRBD1 (5 bases). There are 14 residues in the CDR3. The V and J ends lost 8 bases and 2 bases respectively, with 15 bases between them. The CDR3 DNA sequence: TGTGCCAGCGTCCCCACAGGAGTAAACTATGGCTACACCTTC. Translated, it gives CASVPTGVNYGYTF.

V is TRBV4-1 and J is TRBJ2-3, with no clear D. Germline CDR1 and CDR2: MGHRA and YSYEKL. CDR3 length: 13 amino acids. Trimming took off 3 bases at V and 10 bases at J, with 14 bases between the two ends. The DNA for the CDR3 is TGCGCCAGCAGCCAGGTCTATGTGGAATCGCAGTATTTT. Translation: CASSQVYVESQYF.

This clonotype was detected ten times or more. The chain has TRBV20-1 and TRBJ1-2, with D possibly being TRBD1 (5 bases). CDR3 length: 14 amino acids. Trimming cost V 0 bases and J 3 bases, with 11 bases left between them. CDR1 is DFQATT, CDR2 SNEGSKA, per germline (reference sequence). The CDR3 region is CSARDDRKDYGYTF. The CDR3 DNA reads as TGCAGTGCTAGAGATGACAGAAAGGACTATGGCTACACCTTC.

The rearrangement uses TRBV4-1 and TRBJ2-1, with 12 bases fitting TRBD2. V trimming: 4 bases; J trimming: 0 bases; junction bases outside the gene matches: 7. Germline V lookup: CDR1 MGHRA, CDR2 YSYEKL. This CDR3 is 18 amino acids long. The CDR3 sequence: CASSPRTSGASSYNEQFF. The CDR3 DNA sequence: TGCGCCAGCAGCCCCCGGACTAGCGGGGCGTCCTCCTACAATGAGCAGTTCTTC.

This clonotype occurred a few times. The rearrangement links TRBV6-5 to TRBJ2-1, with D unresolved. There are 15 residues in the CDR3. V was cut by 2 bases and J by 7 bases, with 15 bases left in between. The germline V gene has CDR1 MNHEY and CDR2 SVGAGI. CDR3 amino acids: CASSYRAKLGNEQFF. Written as DNA, the CDR3 is TGTGCCAGCAGTTACCGGGCTAAACTTGGGAATGAGCAGTTCTTC.

The chain is built from TRBV27 and TRBJ2-7, with 7 positions matching TRBD1. This CDR3 has 11 amino acids. The germline gives CDR1 MNHEY, CDR2 SMNVEV (reference sequence). V dropped 3 bases and J dropped 10; count of bases not matched to a gene: 3. CDR3 bases: TGTGCCAGCAGTTTCGGGACAGCACAGTACTTC. Translation: CASSFGTAQYF.